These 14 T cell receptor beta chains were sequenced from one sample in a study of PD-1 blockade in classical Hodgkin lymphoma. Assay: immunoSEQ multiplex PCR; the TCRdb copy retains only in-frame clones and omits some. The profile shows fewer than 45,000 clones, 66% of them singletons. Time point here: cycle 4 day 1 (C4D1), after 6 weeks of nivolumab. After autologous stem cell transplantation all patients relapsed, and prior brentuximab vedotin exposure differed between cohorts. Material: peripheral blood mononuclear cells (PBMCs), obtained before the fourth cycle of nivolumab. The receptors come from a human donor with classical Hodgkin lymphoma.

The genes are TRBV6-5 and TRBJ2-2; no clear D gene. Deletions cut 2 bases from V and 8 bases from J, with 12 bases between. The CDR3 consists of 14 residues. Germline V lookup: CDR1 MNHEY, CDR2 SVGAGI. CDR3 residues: CASSYDPSAGELFF. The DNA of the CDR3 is TGTGCCAGCAGTTACGATCCCTCAGCTGGGGAGCTGTTTTTT.

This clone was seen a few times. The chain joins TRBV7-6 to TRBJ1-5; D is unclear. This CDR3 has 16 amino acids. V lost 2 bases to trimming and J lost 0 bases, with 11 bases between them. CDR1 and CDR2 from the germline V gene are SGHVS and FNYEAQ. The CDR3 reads CASSLSGPYSNQPQHF. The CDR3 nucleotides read TGTGCCAGCAGCTTAAGCGGCCCTTATAGCAATCAGCCCCAGCATTTT.

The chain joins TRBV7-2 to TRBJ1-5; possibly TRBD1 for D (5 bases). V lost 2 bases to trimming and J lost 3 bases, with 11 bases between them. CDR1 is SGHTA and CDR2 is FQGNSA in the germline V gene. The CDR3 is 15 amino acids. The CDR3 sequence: CASSLQSGPNQPQHF. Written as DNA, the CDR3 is TGTGCCAGCAGCTTACAATCAGGGCCCAATCAGCCCCAGCATTTT.

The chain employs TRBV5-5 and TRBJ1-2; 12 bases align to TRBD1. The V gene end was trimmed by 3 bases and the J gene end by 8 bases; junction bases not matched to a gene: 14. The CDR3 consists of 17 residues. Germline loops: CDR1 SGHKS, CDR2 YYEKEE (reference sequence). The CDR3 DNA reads TGTGCCAGCAGCTCGGATATTATAGGGGACAGGGGGCCAGGCTACACCTTC. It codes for CASSSDIIGDRGPGYTF.

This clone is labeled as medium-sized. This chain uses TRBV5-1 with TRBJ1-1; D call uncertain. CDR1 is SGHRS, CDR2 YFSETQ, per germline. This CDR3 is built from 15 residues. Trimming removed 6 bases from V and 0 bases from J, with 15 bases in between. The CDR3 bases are TGCGCCAGCACCCGGAGGTCTGGTCTGAACACTGAAGCTTTCTTT. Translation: CASTRRSGLNTEAFF.

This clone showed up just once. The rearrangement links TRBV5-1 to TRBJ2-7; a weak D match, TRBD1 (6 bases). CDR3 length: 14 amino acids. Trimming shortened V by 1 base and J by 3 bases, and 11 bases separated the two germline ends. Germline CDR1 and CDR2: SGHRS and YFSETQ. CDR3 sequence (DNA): TGCGCCAGCAGCTTGACCACAGGGAACTACGAGCAGTACTTC. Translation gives CASSLTTGNYEQYF.

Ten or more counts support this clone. The CDR3 loop reads CASSEEGGYGYTF. The CDR3 region has the DNA TGTGCCAGCAGTGAGGAAGGGGGCTATGGCTACACCTTC. This chain connects TRBV6-1 to TRBJ1-2, with a possible D match to TRBD1 (6 bases). Germline V gene lookup returns CDR1 MNHNS and CDR2 SASEGT. The CDR3 length is 13 residues. V lost 3 bases to trimming and J lost 4 bases, with 9 bases between them.

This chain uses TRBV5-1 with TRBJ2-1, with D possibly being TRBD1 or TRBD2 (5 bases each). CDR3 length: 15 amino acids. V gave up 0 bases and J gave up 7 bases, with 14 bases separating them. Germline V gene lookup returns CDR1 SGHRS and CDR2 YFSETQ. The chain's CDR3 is CASSLAQGWGNEQFF. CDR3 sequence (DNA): TGCGCCAGCAGCTTGGCGCAGGGATGGGGGAATGAGCAGTTCTTC. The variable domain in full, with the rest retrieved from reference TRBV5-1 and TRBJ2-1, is KAGVTQTPRYLIKTRGQQVTLSCSPISGHRSVSWYQQTPGQGLQFLFEYFSETQRNKGNFPGRFSGRQFSNSRSEMNVSTLELGDSALYLCASSLAQGWGNEQFFGPGTRLTVL.

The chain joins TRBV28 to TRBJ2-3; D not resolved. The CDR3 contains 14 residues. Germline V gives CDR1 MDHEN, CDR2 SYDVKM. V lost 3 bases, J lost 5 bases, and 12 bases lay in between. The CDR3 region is CASSFPGVRDTQYF. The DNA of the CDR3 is TGTGCCAGCAGTTTTCCCGGAGTTAGAGATACGCAGTATTTT.

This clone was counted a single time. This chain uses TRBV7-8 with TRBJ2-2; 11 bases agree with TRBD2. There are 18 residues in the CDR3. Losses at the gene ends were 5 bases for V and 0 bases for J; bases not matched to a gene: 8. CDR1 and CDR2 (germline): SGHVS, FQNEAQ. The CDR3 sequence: CASSKRTSGPSNTGELFF. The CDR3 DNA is TGTGCCAGCAGCAAACGGACTAGCGGGCCGTCGAACACCGGGGAGCTGTTTTTT.

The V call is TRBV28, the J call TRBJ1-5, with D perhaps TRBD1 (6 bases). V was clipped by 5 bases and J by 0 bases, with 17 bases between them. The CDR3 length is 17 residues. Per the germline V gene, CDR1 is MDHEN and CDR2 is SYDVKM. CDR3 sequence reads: CASSRPGARYSNQPQHF. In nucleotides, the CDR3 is TGTGCCAGCAGTAGGCCAGGGGCTCGATATAGCAATCAGCCCCAGCATTTT.

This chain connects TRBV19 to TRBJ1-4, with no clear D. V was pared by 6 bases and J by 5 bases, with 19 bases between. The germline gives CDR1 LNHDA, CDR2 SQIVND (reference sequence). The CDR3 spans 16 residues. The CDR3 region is CASSSRAPGRNEKLFF. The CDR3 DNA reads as TGTGCCAGTAGCTCCCGGGCTCCCGGGAGAAATGAAAAACTGTTTTTT. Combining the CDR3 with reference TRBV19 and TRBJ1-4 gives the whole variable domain DGGITQSPKYLFRKEGQNVTLSCEQNLNHDAMYWYRQDPGQGLRLIYYSQIVNDFQKGDIAEGYSVSREKKESFPLTVTSAQKNPTAFYLCASSSRAPGRNEKLFFGSGTQLSVL.

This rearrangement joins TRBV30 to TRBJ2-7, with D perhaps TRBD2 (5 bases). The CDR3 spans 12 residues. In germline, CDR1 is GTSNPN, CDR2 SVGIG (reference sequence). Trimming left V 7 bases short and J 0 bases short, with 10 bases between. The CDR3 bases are TGTGCCTTGTCCGGGGACTCCTACGAGCAGTACTTC. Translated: CALSGDSYEQYF.

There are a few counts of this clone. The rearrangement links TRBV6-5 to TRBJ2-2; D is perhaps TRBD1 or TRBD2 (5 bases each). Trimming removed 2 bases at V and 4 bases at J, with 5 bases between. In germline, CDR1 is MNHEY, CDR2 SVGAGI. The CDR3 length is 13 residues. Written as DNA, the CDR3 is TGTGCCAGCAGTTACGGGGGCACCGGGGAGCTGTTTTTT. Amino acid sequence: CASSYGGTGELFF.